This T cell receptor beta chain emerged from a study of T cells after yellow fever vaccination. Study results and limitations: The CD4 and CD8 compartments had a small share of their clonotypes in common.

This CDR3 is 14 amino acids long. CDR1 MNHEY and CDR2 SVGEGT come from the germline V gene. The V gene lost 3 bases and the J gene lost 8 bases, with 16 bases spanning the gap. TCRdb called the 5' RACE reads again in MiXCR, with one record for every CDR3 protein. The repertoire consists of 130,000 or so distinct CDR3 sequences, with around 15% occurring once and the leading ten covering roughly 41%. A word on this clonotype: Its antigen remains unidentified.

V usage is TRBV6-2 or TRBV6-3 and J usage is TRBJ1-2; D gene ambiguous. The sequenced sample was CD8+ T cells sorted from PBMCs, obtained 5 days after the yellow fever booster vaccination. The clonotype comes from a man younger than 35 who received the YFV17D yellow fever vaccine. CDR3 sequence: CASSYSSEIGGYTF. CDR3 DNA: TGTGCCAGCAGTTATTCCTCGGAGATCGGCGGCTACACCTTC.